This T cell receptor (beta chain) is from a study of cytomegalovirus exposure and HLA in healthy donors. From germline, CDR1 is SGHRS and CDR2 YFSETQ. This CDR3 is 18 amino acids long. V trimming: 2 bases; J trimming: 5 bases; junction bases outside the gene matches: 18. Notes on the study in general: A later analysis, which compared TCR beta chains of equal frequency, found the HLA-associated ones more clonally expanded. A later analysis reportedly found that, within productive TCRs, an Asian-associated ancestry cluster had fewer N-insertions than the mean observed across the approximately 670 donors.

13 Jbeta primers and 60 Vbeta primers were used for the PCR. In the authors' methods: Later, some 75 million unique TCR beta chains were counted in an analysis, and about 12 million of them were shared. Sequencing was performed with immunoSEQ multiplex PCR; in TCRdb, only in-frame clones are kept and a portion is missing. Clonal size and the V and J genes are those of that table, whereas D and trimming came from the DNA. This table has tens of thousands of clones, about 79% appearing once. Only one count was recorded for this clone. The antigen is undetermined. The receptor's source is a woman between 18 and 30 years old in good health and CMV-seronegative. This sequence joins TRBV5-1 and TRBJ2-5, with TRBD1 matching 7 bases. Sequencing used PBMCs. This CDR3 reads CASSFSGNRSADRETQYF. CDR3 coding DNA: TGCGCCAGCAGCTTTTCCGGAAATCGTTCGGCGGACAGGGAGACCCAGTACTTC.